This passage covers 27 T cell receptor beta chains from one sample sequenced in a study of cytomegalovirus exposure and HLA in healthy donors. PCR used 60 Vbeta primers and 13 Jbeta primers. Here immunoSEQ multiplex PCR was the method, and the copy in TCRdb shows in-frame clones only, minus some. Among fewer than 75,000 clones listed, more than 65% were seen once. Input material: PBMCs. The source is a woman between 25 and 40 years old in good health and CMV-seronegative.

The genes are TRBV14 and TRBJ2-2, with D maybe TRBD1 (5 bases). The CDR3 contains 17 residues. Germline CDR1 SGHDN, CDR2 FVKESK. The V and J ends lost 0 bases and 4 bases respectively, with 15 bases between them. The CDR3 here is CASSQDARGISTGELFF. The CDR3 bases are TGTGCCAGCAGCCAAGATGCAAGGGGAATTAGCACCGGGGAGCTGTTTTTT.

As to this clone: This specimen includes other DNA sequences encoding the same CDR3. The rearrangement joins TRBV18 to TRBJ2-2; D might be TRBD2 (5 bases). This CDR3 is 13 amino acids long. Germline V CDR1 and CDR2: KGHSH, LQKENI. Trimming removed 3 bases at V and 3 bases at J, with 5 bases between. The CDR3 sequence is CASSPRDTGELFF. The CDR3 DNA follows: TGTGCCAGCTCACCGAGGGACACCGGGGAGCTGTTTTTT.

This chain joins TRBV6-5 and TRBJ2-7; a weak D match, TRBD2 (5 bases). The CDR3 loop spans 12 amino acids. Germline V gives CDR1 MNHEY, CDR2 SVGAGI. Trimming took 8 bases from V and 6 from J, leaving 14 bases between them. The chain's CDR3 is CASRRTQTEQYF. CDR3 nucleotide sequence: TGTGCCAGCCGGAGGACCCAAACCGAGCAGTACTTC.

The chain links TRBV4-1 to TRBJ2-3; D possibly corresponds to TRBD2 (5 bases). CDR1 and CDR2 from the germline V gene are MGHRA and YSYEKL. Trimming took 4 bases from V and 0 from J, leaving 8 bases between them. The CDR3 extends over 14 amino acids. This CDR3 reads CASSPEGSTDTQYF. The CDR3, as DNA: TGCGCCAGCAGCCCCGAGGGCAGCACAGATACGCAGTATTTT.

V usage is TRBV4-2 and J usage is TRBJ2-5; perhaps TRBD2 as D (5 bases). The ends were cut back, 0 bases at V and 7 bases at J, with 15 bases in the middle. Per the germline V gene, CDR1 is LGHNA and CDR2 is YNFKEQ. The CDR3 contains 15 residues. The CDR3 reads CASSQDLEPGGTQYF. The DNA for the CDR3 is TGTGCCAGCAGCCAAGATCTAGAACCAGGAGGGACCCAGTACTTC.

There are a few counts of this clone. The chain combines TRBV12-5 with TRBJ2-7, with D uncertain. The length of the CDR3 is 13 residues. From germline, CDR1 is LGHNT and CDR2 FRNRAP. Trimming stripped 8 bases from V and 4 bases from J, with 15 bases between. The CDR3 DNA reads TGTGCTAGTCGATCAACATTGGAGTACGAGCAGTACTTC. Protein sequence: CASRSTLEYEQYF.

The rearrangement joins TRBV6-5 to TRBJ2-7, with 7 bases matching TRBD2. Looked up from germline, CDR1 is MNHEY and CDR2 is SVGAGI. Trimming took 5 bases from V and 1 from J; bases not matched to a gene: 8. The length of the CDR3 is 15 residues. The CDR3 sequence: CASSLQRDPSYEQYV. The CDR3 coding sequence is TGTGCCAGCAGTCTTCAGCGGGACCCTTCCTACGAGCAGTACGTC.

The rearrangement uses TRBV5-4 and TRBJ2-2, with 7 bases aligning to TRBD1. J gave up 2 bases and V 9 bases, and 7 bases lay outside the gene matches. CDR1 is SGHNT, CDR2 YYREEE, per germline (reference sequence). There are 14 residues in the CDR3. CDR3: CATSGGRNTGELFF. In DNA form, the CDR3 reads TGTGCCACCTCAGGGGGACGTAACACCGGGGAGCTGTTTTTT. Drawing the rest from reference TRBV5-4 and TRBJ2-2, the complete variable domain is ETGVTQSPTHLIKTRGQQVTLRCSSQSGHNTVSWYQQALGQGPQFIFQYYREEENGRGNFPPRFSGLQFPNYSSELNVNALELDDSALYLCATSGGRNTGELFFGEGSRLTVL.

The gene calls are TRBV23-1 and TRBJ2-3; 7 positions match TRBD1. TRBV23-1 is placed among ORFs of uncertain function. This CDR3 contains 17 residues. V shed 0 bases and J 0 bases; nucleotides not matched to a gene: 6. CDR3 in amino acids: CASSQSRGGLSTDTQYF. Written as DNA, the CDR3 is TGCGCCAGCAGTCAATCGAGAGGGGGCTTAAGCACAGATACGCAGTATTTT.

The chain has TRBV6-5 and TRBJ1-4, with 7 nucleotides matching TRBD1. Germline loops: CDR1 MNHEY, CDR2 SVGAGI. The CDR3 contains 16 residues. The V and J ends lost 3 bases and 8 bases, in that order; junction bases with no gene match: 12. The CDR3 bases are TGTGCCAGCAGTTATATCAGACAGGGTGGAGGGGAAAAACTGTTTTTT. It is translated as CASSYIRQGGGEKLFF.

The chain carries TRBV7-9 and TRBJ2-7; weak D call: TRBD2 (6 bases). This CDR3 spans 17 amino acids. Germline V lookup: CDR1 SEHNR, CDR2 FQNEAQ (reference sequence). The V end lost 4 bases, the J end lost 0 bases, and 19 bases lay between the germline ends. Written as DNA, the CDR3 is TGTGCCAGCAGCTCAGGAACGGGGGAGTCAAGCTCCTACGAGCAGTACGTC. This codes for CASSSGTGESSSYEQYV.

This chain joins TRBV30 and TRBJ2-7, with D possibly matching TRBD2 (5 bases). Per germline, CDR1 GTSNPN and CDR2 SVGIG (reference sequence). Trimming stripped 3 bases from V and 5 bases from J, with 14 bases between. The CDR3 consists of 13 residues. CDR3 DNA: TGTGCCTGGAGGACGGAAGAGGGCCACGAGCAGTACTTC. Translated: CAWRTEEGHEQYF.

The chain couples TRBV7-9 to TRBJ2-7; 9 positions agree with TRBD2. The germline CDR1 and CDR2 sequences are SEHNR and FQNEAQ (reference sequence). The CDR3 totals 15 residues. The chain's CDR3 is CSSSLKAGGFYEQYV. The CDR3 DNA reads as TGTTCCAGCAGCTTAAAAGCGGGAGGCTTCTACGAGCAGTACGTC.

V usage is TRBV7-2 and J usage is TRBJ2-5; no definite D call. The J call could be wrong; TRBJ2-7 is a better fit for the DNA end. In germline, CDR1 is SGHTA, CDR2 FQGNSA. CDR3 length equals 11 residues. CDR3 coding DNA: TGTGCCAGCAATGGGGCCTACGAGCAGTACTTC. Encoded protein: CASNGAYEQYF.

A single count supports this clone. The rearrangement uses TRBV6-5 and TRBJ1-2; D gene uncertain. The length of the CDR3 is 15 residues. Germline-derived CDR1 and CDR2 are MNHEY and SVGAGI. V dropped 6 bases and J dropped 4 bases, with 18 bases sitting between them. The CDR3 DNA sequence: TGTGCCAGCAGACCCCGATACGACACGATCTATGGCTACACCTTC. Translation: CASRPRYDTIYGYTF.

The V gene is TRBV10-3, the J gene TRBJ2-1; TRBD2 aligns across 8 bases. This CDR3 comprises 14 residues. Trimming took 9 bases from V and 2 from J; bases not matched to a gene: 6. Germline V lookup: CDR1 ENHRY, CDR2 SYGVKD. The CDR3 DNA reads as TGTGCCATTGCGCCGGGACTAGCCTACAATGAGCAGTTCTTC. It translates to CAIAPGLAYNEQFF.

V is TRBV15 and J is TRBJ2-7, with D possibly matching TRBD1 (5 bases). The V end lost 3 bases, the J end lost 0 bases, and 12 bases lay between the germline ends. The CDR3 extends over 15 amino acids. Germline V CDR1 and CDR2: LNHNV, YYDKDF (reference sequence). The CDR3 nucleotides are TGTGCCACCAGCAGGCCCAACAGGAGCTCCTACGAGCAGTACTTC. It specifies CATSRPNRSSYEQYF.

The V gene is TRBV7-9, the J gene TRBJ1-2, with D possibly matching TRBD1 (5 bases). Between the trimmed V and J ends, which lost 1 base and 7 bases, there was a span of 13 bases. Germline V gene data show CDR1 as SEHNR and CDR2 as FQNEAQ (reference sequence). This CDR3 spans 14 amino acids. The CDR3 spells CASSLVTGVLGYTF. Written as DNA, the CDR3 is TGTGCCAGCAGCTTAGTTACGGGGGTCCTTGGCTACACCTTC.

The chain recombines TRBV10-3 with TRBJ2-6; a weak D match, TRBD2 (5 bases). Germline V gene sequence: CDR1 ENHRY, CDR2 SYGVKD. This CDR3 contains 14 residues. V was clipped by 7 bases and J by 0 bases, with 7 bases between them. The CDR3 sequence is CAITRDSGANVLTF. CDR3 in DNA: TGTGCCATCACCCGGGACTCTGGGGCCAACGTCCTGACTTTC.

This clone was observed a handful of times. J is TRBJ2-3 and V is TRBV9; 10 bases fit TRBD2. Per the germline V gene, CDR1 is SGDLS and CDR2 is YYNGEE. Trimming removed 3 bases from V and 1 base from J; junction bases left unmatched: 5. This CDR3 region has 16 residues. This chain's CDR3 is CASSAPGTSGTDTQYF. The CDR3 nucleotides are TGTGCCAGCAGCGCCCCCGGGACTAGCGGCACAGATACGCAGTATTTT.

V gene TRBV27 combines with J gene TRBJ2-1; 11 positions match TRBD2. The CDR3 length is 18 residues. In germline, CDR1 is MNHEY, CDR2 SMNVEV (reference sequence). V shed 2 bases and J 3 bases; nucleotides not matched to a gene: 9. CDR3 nucleotides: TGTGCCAGCAGTTTACTCCTAGCGGGGGGCCCTTTCTACAATGAGCAGTTCTTC. This translates into CASSLLLAGGPFYNEQFF.

The chain employs TRBV4-2 and TRBJ2-3; D is possibly TRBD2 (5 bases). This CDR3 contains 15 residues. Trimming took off 2 bases at V and 1 base at J, with 10 bases between the two ends. The germline gives CDR1 LGHNA, CDR2 YNFKEQ. CDR3 in amino acids: CASSQRAEGTDTQYF. CDR3 coding DNA: TGTGCCAGCAGCCAACGGGCGGAGGGCACAGATACGCAGTATTTT.

This clone showed up just once. The CDR3 nucleotides are TGTGCCAGCAGTGAAGCCTTAATTACAGGGGGCGCTGAAGCTTTCTTT. This codes for CASSEALITGGAEAFF. This chain connects TRBV2 to TRBJ1-1, with TRBD1 identical over 9 bases. CDR1 and CDR2 (germline): SNHLY, FYNNEI. V trimming: 0 bases; J trimming: 6 bases; junction bases outside the gene matches: 8. This CDR3 has 16 amino acids.

The V gene is TRBV7-8, the J gene TRBJ1-2; 12 bases are shared with TRBD1. V lost 3 bases, J lost 8 bases, and 4 bases stayed unmatched. The CDR3 is made up of 14 amino acids. Per germline, CDR1 SGHVS and CDR2 FQNEAQ. This CDR3 is CASSFGTGGGGYTF. The CDR3 nucleotides read TGTGCCAGCAGCTTCGGGACAGGGGGCGGAGGCTACACCTTC.

J is TRBJ1-3 and V is TRBV19; 7 positions agree with TRBD1. In germline, CDR1 is LNHDA, CDR2 SQIVND (reference sequence). This CDR3 comprises 16 residues. V dropped 1 base and J dropped 0; count of bases not matched to a gene: 3. CDR3 nucleotide sequence: TGTGCCAGTAGTATAGCTGGGGACAGCTCTGGAAACACCATATATTTT. Its translation is CASSIAGDSSGNTIYF.

The chain uses TRBV27 and TRBJ1-1; TRBD1 might be the D (5 bases). Germline V gives CDR1 MNHEY, CDR2 SMNVEV (reference sequence). The germline V and J ends were trimmed by 6 bases and 3 bases, with 26 bases remaining between them. The CDR3 contains 18 residues. CDR3 nucleotide sequence: TGTGCCAGCAGCCTTAGGCCCTGGGGGGGTAGCATGGACACTGAAGCTTTCTTT. Protein sequence: CASSLRPWGGSMDTEAFF.

The V and J genes are TRBV7-2 and TRBJ2-7; D is uncertain. V was trimmed by 5 bases and J by 0 bases, leaving 14 bases between them. The CDR3 runs to 15 residues. From germline, CDR1 is SGHTA and CDR2 FQGNSA. CDR3 bases: TGTGCCAGCAGCCCTGGGCAGTCCAGCTCCTACGAGCAGTACGTC. Translation: CASSPGQSSSYEQYV.